The 17 T cell receptor beta chains below all came from one sample that was sequenced in a study of shared T cell receptors in the human thymus. Libraries were prepared by immunoSEQ multiplex PCR; TCRdb keeps only in-frame clonotypes and omits some of them. The data hold 500,000 to 850,000 clones, with approximately 87% observed a single time. These data were also reused for a study on human thymus T cells.

Sequenced material: thymocytes. These receptors came from a boy in the first two years of life with a congenital heart defect.

The chain joins TRBV19 to TRBJ1-6; D is perhaps TRBD1 (5 bases). Per the germline V gene, CDR1 is LNHDA and CDR2 is SQIVND (reference sequence). V was clipped by 7 bases and J by 9 bases, with 16 bases between them. CDR3 length: 14 amino acids. CDR3 nucleotide sequence: TGTGCCAGTACCCAGGGTTCTTTGAGTTCACCCCTCCACTTT. Its protein is CASTQGSLSSPLHF.

V and J are TRBV29-1 and TRBJ1-1, with a possible D match to TRBD1 (6 bases). Per the germline V gene, CDR1 is SQVTM and CDR2 is ANQGSEA. There are 12 residues in the CDR3. Trimming removed 1 base at V and 9 bases at J, with 12 bases between. The CDR3 coding sequence is TGCAGCGTTGAAGGGACCGGGACACAAGCTTTCTTT. Its protein product is CSVEGTGTQAFF.

The chain is built from TRBV6-1 and TRBJ2-7; 7 bases align to TRBD2. Germline V gene sequence: CDR1 MNHNS, CDR2 SASEGT. The CDR3 length is 15 residues. V lost 4 bases to trimming and J lost 2 bases; unmatched junction nucleotides: 8. DNA of the CDR3: TGTGCCAGCAGTGCACCCAGCGGGATGACCTACGAGCAGTACTTC. Amino acid sequence: CASSAPSGMTYEQYF.

This chain joins TRBV5-1 and TRBJ1-2; 7 bases are a match to TRBD1. Per germline, CDR1 SGHRS and CDR2 YFSETQ. The CDR3 is made up of 14 amino acids. V was clipped by 4 bases and J by 4 bases; unmatched bases: 7. CDR3 protein: CASSNKGAGYGYTF. The DNA of the CDR3 is TGCGCCAGCAGCAATAAGGGGGCCGGCTATGGCTACACCTTC.

This sequence joins TRBV5-1 and TRBJ2-7, with a possible D match to TRBD1 (6 bases). The CDR3 has 12 residues. V dropped 0 bases and J dropped 5 bases, with 6 bases sitting between them. Per the germline V gene, CDR1 is SGHRS and CDR2 is YFSETQ. This chain's CDR3 is CASSLAGDEQYF. The DNA for the CDR3 is TGCGCCAGCAGCTTGGCAGGGGACGAGCAGTACTTC.

The chain links TRBV27 to TRBJ2-5; 11 nucleotides align to TRBD2. V was pared by 4 bases and J by 2 bases, with 6 bases of the junction left unmatched. The CDR3 has 16 residues. Germline V gives CDR1 MNHEY, CDR2 SMNVEV (reference sequence). CDR3 amino acids: CASSSGTSGEQETQYF. As DNA, the CDR3 is TGTGCCAGCAGTTCCGGGACTAGCGGAGAACAAGAGACCCAGTACTTC.

CDR3 DNA sequence: TGCGCCAGCAGCCAAGATCCGGACAGGAGATCTGAAAAACTGTTTTTT. Residues: CASSQDPDRRSEKLFF. The J gene is TRBJ1-4, the V gene TRBV4-3, with 7 bases lining up with TRBD1. The CDR3 totals 16 residues. Germline V CDR1 and CDR2: LGHNA, YSLEER. Unmatched junction bases numbered 8, after V lost 0 bases and J lost 7 bases.

CDR3 amino acids: CAWGGQGLQPQHF. CDR3 coding DNA: TGTGCCTGGGGCGGACAGGGCTTGCAGCCCCAGCATTTT. The chain uses TRBV30 and TRBJ1-5; TRBD1 agrees at 8 bases. Germline V CDR1 and CDR2: GTSNPN, SVGIG (reference sequence). The CDR3 runs to 13 residues. The trim removed 5 bases at V and 7 bases at J, leaving 7 bases unmatched.

The V call is TRBV28, the J call TRBJ2-5; tentative D call: TRBD1 (6 bases). The last part of the DNA fits TRBJ2-7 better; the J call may be wrong. Germline values: CDR1 MDHEN, CDR2 SYDVKM. The CDR3 extends over 16 amino acids. The CDR3 sequence is CASSLCITDRRCEQYF. CDR3 coding DNA: TGTGCCAGCAGTTTATGCATAACGGACAGAAGGTGCGAGCAGTACTTC.

The chain recombines TRBV6-1 with TRBJ1-5; possibly TRBD1 for D (5 bases). CDR3 length equals 15 residues. CDR1 MNHNS and CDR2 SASEGT come from the germline V gene. Trimming left V 6 bases short and J 4 bases short, with 16 bases between. This chain's CDR3 is CASSTGTEENQPQHF. For the CDR3, the DNA is TGTGCCAGCAGCACCGGGACTGAGGAAAATCAGCCCCAGCATTTT.

The rearrangement links TRBV2 to TRBJ2-5; the match to TRBD1 covers 9 bases. Germline V gene data show CDR1 as SNHLY and CDR2 as FYNNEI. V lost 6 bases, J lost 2 bases, and 4 bases stayed unmatched. This CDR3 region has 14 residues. CDR3 in amino acids: CASRAGQGQETQYF. In nucleotides, the CDR3 is TGTGCCAGCAGAGCGGGACAGGGTCAAGAGACCCAGTACTTC. The whole variable domain, filled in from reference TRBV2 and TRBJ2-5, reads EPEVTQTPSHQVTQMGQEVILRCVPISNHLYFYWYRQILGQKVEFLVSFYNNEISEKSEIFDDQFSVERPDGSNFTLKIRSTKLEDSAMYFCASRAGQGQETQYFGPGTRLLVL.

This clone was detected only a few times. This chain links TRBV4-1 with TRBJ2-3; 8 positions match TRBD2. V dropped 0 bases and J dropped 2; count of bases not matched to a gene: 10. This CDR3 region has 18 residues. Germline V gene lookup returns CDR1 MGHRA and CDR2 YSYEKL. CDR3 DNA: TGCGCCAGCAGCCAAGATTTGCGGGAGGCGGATCCCACAGATACGCAGTATTTT. Its protein product is CASSQDLREADPTDTQYF.

The CDR3 is CASSLTVRQAGNQPQHF. The CDR3 coding sequence is TGTGCCAGCAGCTTGACCGTCCGGCAGGCCGGCAATCAGCCCCAGCATTTT. The V call is TRBV5-5, the J call TRBJ1-5; D gene ambiguous. Trimming shortened V by 1 base and J by 2 bases, and 16 bases separated the two germline ends. CDR1 and CDR2 from the germline V gene are SGHKS and YYEKEE (reference sequence). The CDR3 totals 17 residues.

CDR3 sequence reads: CASSLPPWTGAETQYF. CDR3 nucleotides: TGTGCCAGCAGTTTACCCCCTTGGACAGGGGCAGAGACCCAGTACTTC. The chain carries TRBV28 and TRBJ2-5; 9 bases map to TRBD1. This CDR3 has 16 residues. Germline V gene sequence: CDR1 MDHEN, CDR2 SYDVKM. Germline trimming cut 2 bases from V and 4 bases from J; bases unmatched to any gene: 8. The whole variable domain, filled in from reference TRBV28 and TRBJ2-5, reads DVKVTQSSRYLVKRTGEKVFLECVQDMDHENMFWYRQDPGLGLRLIYFSYDVKMKEKGDIPEGYSVSREKKERFSLILESASTNQTSMYLCASSLPPWTGAETQYFGPGTRLLVL.

This clone was counted only a few times. The J gene is TRBJ2-3, the V gene TRBV19; weak D call: TRBD2 (6 bases). Per germline, CDR1 LNHDA and CDR2 SQIVND (reference sequence). The CDR3 sequence is 16 residues long. Trimming cost V 6 bases and J 1 base, with 17 bases left between them. The CDR3 nucleotides are TGTGCCAGTAGGTCCGGGAGACCCGTGTGCACAGATACGCAGTATTTT. The encoded protein is CASRSGRPVCTDTQYF.

The V call is TRBV18, the J call TRBJ1-5; 9 nucleotides agree with TRBD1. This CDR3 spans 17 amino acids. The V gene end was trimmed by 6 bases and the J gene end by 7 bases; junction bases not matched to a gene: 16. Germline loops: CDR1 KGHSH, CDR2 LQKENI. CDR3: CASSHDLPGQGRQPQHF. The CDR3 coding sequence is TGTGCCAGCTCCCACGACCTTCCGGGACAGGGTAGACAGCCCCAGCATTTT.

The rearrangement joins TRBV7-6 to TRBJ2-7, with a possible D match to TRBD1 (5 bases). Germline CDR1 SGHVS, CDR2 FNYEAQ. CDR3 length: 13 amino acids. Trimming removed 3 bases from V and 5 bases from J, with 11 bases in between. This CDR3 reads CASSFMAGNEQYF. CDR3 nucleotides: TGTGCCAGCAGCTTTATGGCAGGGAACGAGCAGTACTTC.